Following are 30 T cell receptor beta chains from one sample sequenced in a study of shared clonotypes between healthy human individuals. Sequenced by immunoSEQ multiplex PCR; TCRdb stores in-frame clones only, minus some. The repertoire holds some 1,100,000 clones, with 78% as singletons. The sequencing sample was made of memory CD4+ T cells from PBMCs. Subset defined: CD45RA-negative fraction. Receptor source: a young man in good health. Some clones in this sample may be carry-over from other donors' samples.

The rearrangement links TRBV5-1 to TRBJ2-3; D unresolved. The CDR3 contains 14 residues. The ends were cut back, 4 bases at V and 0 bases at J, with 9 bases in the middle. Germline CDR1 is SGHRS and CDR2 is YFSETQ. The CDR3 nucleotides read TGCGCCAGCAGCCAGGAACCTAGCACAGATACGCAGTATTTT. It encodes CASSQEPSTDTQYF. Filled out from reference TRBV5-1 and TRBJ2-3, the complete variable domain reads KAGVTQTPRYLIKTRGQQVTLSCSPISGHRSVSWYQQTPGQGLQFLFEYFSETQRNKGNFPGRFSGRQFSNSRSEMNVSTLELGDSALYLCASSQEPSTDTQYFGPGTRLTVL.

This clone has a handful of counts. This CDR3 reads CASSPRGRLAGGLGDEQFF. DNA of the CDR3: TGTGCCAGCAGCCCTAGGGGGAGATTAGCGGGAGGGCTTGGGGATGAGCAGTTCTTC. The chain recombines TRBV9 with TRBJ2-1; 11 nucleotides align to TRBD2. V shed 4 bases, J shed 8 bases, and the junction held 20 bases outside the gene matches. This CDR3 contains 19 residues. Germline CDR1 and CDR2: SGDLS and YYNGEE.

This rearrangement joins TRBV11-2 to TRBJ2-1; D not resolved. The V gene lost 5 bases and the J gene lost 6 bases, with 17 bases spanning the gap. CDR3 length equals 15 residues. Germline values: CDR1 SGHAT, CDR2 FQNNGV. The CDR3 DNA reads TGTGCCAGCAGCACCCGGCCAACCCGGGTCAATGAGCAGTTCTTC. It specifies CASSTRPTRVNEQFF.

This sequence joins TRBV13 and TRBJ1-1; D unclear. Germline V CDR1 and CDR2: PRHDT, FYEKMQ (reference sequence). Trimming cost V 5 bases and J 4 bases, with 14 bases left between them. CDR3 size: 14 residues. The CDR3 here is CASSGRHPITEAFF. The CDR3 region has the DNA TGTGCCAGCAGCGGCCGGCACCCCATCACTGAAGCTTTCTTT. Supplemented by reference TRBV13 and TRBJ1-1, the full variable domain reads AAGVIQSPRHLIKEKRETATLKCYPIPRHDTVYWYQQGPGQDPQFLISFYEKMQSDKGSIPDRFSAQQFSDYHSELNMSSLELGDSALYFCASSGRHPITEAFFGQGTRLTVV.

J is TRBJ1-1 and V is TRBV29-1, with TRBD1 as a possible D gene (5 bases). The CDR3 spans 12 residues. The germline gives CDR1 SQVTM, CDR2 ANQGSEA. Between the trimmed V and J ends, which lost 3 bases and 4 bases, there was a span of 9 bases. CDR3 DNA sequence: TGCAGCGTTGAGGAGGGGCTCACTGAAGCTTTCTTT. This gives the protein CSVEEGLTEAFF. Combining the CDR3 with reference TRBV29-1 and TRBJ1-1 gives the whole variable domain SAVISQKPSRDICQRGTSLTIQCQVDSQVTMMFWYRQQPGQSLTLIATANQGSEATYESGFVIDKFPISRPNLTFSTLTVSNMSPEDSSIYLCSVEEGLTEAFFGQGTRLTVV.

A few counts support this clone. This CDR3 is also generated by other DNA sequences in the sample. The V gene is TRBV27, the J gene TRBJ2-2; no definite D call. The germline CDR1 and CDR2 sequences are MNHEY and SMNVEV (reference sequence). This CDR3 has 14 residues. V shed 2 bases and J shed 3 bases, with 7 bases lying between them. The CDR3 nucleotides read TGTGCCAGCAGTTTAGGACCCTACACCGGGGAGCTGTTTTTT. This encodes CASSLGPYTGELFF.

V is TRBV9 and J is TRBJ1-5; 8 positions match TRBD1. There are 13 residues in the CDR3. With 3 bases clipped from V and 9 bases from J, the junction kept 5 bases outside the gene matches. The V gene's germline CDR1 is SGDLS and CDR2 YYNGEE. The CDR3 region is CASSGTGYGPQHF. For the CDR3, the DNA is TGTGCCAGCAGCGGGACAGGGTATGGGCCCCAGCATTTT. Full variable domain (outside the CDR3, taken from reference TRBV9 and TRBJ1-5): DSGVTQTPKHLITATGQRVTLRCSPRSGDLSVYWYQQSLDQGLQFLIQYYNGEERAKGNILERFSAQQFPDLHSELNLSSLELGDSALYFCASSGTGYGPQHFGDGTRLSIL.

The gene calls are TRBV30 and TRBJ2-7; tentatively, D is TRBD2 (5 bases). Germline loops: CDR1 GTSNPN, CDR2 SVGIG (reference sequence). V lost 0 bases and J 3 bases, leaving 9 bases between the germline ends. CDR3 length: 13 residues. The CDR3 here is CAWSVRGIYEQYF. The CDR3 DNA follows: TGTGCCTGGAGTGTGAGAGGGATCTACGAGCAGTACTTC.

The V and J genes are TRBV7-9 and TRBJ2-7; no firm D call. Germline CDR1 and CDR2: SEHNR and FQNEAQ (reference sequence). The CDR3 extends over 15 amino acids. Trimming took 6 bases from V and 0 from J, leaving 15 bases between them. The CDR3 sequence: CASSFTGPPSYEQYF. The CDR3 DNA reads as TGTGCCAGCAGTTTTACCGGGCCTCCCTCCTACGAGCAGTACTTC.

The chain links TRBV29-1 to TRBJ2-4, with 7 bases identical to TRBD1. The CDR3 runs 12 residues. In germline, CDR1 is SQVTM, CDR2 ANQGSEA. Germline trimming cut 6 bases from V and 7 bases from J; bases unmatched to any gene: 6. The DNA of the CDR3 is TGCAGCGTGGGACAGATCACGAACATTCAGTACTTC. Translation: CSVGQITNIQYF. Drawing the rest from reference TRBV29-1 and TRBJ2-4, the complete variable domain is SAVISQKPSRDICQRGTSLTIQCQVDSQVTMMFWYRQQPGQSLTLIATANQGSEATYESGFVIDKFPISRPNLTFSTLTVSNMSPEDSSIYLCSVGQITNIQYFGAGTRLSVL.

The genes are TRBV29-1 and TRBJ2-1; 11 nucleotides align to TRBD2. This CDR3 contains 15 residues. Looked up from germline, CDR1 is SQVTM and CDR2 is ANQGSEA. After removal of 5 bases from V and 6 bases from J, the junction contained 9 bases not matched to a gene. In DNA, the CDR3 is TGCAGCGTTAAGCGGGGGACTAGCGGACCCAATGAGCAGTTCTTC. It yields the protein CSVKRGTSGPNEQFF.

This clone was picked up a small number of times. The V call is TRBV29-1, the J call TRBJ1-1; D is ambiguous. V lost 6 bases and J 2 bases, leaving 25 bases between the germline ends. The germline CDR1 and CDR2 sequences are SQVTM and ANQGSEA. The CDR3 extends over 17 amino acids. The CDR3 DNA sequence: TGCAGCGTGAAAGGGTCCGAAAGGAATAATGCTAACACTGAAGCTTTCTTT. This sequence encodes CSVKGSERNNANTEAFF.

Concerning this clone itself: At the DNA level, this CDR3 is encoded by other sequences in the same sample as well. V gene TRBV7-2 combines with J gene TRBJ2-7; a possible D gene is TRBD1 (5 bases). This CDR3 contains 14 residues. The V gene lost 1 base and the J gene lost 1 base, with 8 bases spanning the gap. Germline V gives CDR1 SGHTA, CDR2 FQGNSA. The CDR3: CASSLGAGSYEQYF. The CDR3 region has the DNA TGTGCCAGCAGCTTAGGCGCAGGGTCCTACGAGCAGTACTTC.

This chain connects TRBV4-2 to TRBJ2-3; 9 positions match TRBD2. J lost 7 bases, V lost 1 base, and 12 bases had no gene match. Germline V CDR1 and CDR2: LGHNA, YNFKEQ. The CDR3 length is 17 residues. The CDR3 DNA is TGTGCCAGCAGCCAAGCTTCTGGTGCGGGAGGGCAAAATACGCAGTATTTT. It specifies CASSQASGAGGQNTQYF.

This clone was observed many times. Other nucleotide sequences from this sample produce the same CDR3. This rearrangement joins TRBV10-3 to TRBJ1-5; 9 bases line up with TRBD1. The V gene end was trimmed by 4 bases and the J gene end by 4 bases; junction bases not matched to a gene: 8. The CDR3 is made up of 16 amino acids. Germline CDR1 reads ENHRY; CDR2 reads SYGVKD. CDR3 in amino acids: CAISARQGVGNQPQHF. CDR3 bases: TGTGCCATCAGTGCTCGACAGGGGGTCGGGAATCAGCCCCAGCATTTT.

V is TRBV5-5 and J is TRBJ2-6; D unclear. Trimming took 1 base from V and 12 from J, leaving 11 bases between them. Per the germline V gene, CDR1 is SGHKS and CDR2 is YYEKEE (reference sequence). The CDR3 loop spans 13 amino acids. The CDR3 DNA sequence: TGTGCCAGCAGCTTGTTACAAGATCGCGTCCTGACTTTC. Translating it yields CASSLLQDRVLTF. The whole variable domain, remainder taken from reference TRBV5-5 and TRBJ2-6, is DAGVTQSPTHLIKTRGQQVTLRCSPISGHKSVSWYQQVLGQGPQFIFQYYEKEERGRGNFPDRFSARQFPNYSSELNVNALLLGDSALYLCASSLLQDRVLTFGAGSRLTVL.

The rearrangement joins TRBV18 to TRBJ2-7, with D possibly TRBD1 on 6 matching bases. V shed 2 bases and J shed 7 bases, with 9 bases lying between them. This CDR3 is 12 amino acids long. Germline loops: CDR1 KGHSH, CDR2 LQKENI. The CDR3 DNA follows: TGTGCCAGCTCACCAGTTACAGGGGAGCAGTACTTC. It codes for CASSPVTGEQYF.

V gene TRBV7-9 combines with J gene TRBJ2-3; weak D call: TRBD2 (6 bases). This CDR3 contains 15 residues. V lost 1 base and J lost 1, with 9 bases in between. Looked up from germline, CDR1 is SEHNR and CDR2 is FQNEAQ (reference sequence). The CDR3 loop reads CASSLVGGGTDTQYF. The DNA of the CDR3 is TGTGCCAGCAGCTTAGTCGGAGGGGGCACAGATACGCAGTATTTT.

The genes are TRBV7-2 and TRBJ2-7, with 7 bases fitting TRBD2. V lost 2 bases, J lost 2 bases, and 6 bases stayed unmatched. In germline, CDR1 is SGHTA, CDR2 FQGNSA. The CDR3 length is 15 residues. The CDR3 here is CASSLSAGAPYEQYF. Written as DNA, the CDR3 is TGTGCCAGCAGCTTATCTGCGGGAGCCCCCTACGAGCAGTACTTC.

The CDR3 region has the DNA TGTGCCAGCAGCTTGTACGGTAGTAGCAATCAGCCCCAGCATTTT. Translation: CASSLYGSSNQPQHF. The chain links TRBV5-4 to TRBJ1-5; D remains ambiguous. This CDR3 contains 15 residues. Germline CDR1 SGHNT, CDR2 YYREEE (reference sequence). V lost 1 base, J lost 0 bases, and 8 bases lay in between. The full variable domain, with the rest looked up from reference TRBV5-4 and TRBJ1-5, is ETGVTQSPTHLIKTRGQQVTLRCSSQSGHNTVSWYQQALGQGPQFIFQYYREEENGRGNFPPRFSGLQFPNYSSELNVNALELDDSALYLCASSLYGSSNQPQHFGDGTRLSIL.

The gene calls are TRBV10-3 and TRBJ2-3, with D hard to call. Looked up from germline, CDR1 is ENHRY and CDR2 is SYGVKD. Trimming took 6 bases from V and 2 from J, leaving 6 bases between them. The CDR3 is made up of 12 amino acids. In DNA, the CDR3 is TGTGCCATCAGCCCCCACACAGATACGCAGTATTTT. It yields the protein CAISPHTDTQYF.

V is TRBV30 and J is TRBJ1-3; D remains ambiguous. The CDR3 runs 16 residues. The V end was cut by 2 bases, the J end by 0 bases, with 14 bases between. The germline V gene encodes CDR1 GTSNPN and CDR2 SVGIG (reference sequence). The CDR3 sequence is CAWSSGPLVSGNTIYF. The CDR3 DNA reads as TGTGCCTGGAGTAGCGGACCCCTGGTCTCTGGAAACACCATATATTTT.

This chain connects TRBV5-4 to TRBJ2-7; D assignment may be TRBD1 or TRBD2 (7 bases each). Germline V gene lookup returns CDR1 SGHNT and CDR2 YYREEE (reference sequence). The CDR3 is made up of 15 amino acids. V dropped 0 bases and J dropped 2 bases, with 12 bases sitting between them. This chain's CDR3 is CASSLAGGGPYEQYF. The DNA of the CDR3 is TGTGCCAGCAGCTTGGCAGGGGGGGGTCCCTACGAGCAGTACTTC.

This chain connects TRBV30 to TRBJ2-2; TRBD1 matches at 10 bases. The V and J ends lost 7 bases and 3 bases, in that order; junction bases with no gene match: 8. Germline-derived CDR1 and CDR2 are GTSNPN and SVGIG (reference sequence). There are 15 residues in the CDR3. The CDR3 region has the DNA TGTGCCTCCTTTCGGACAGGGGGGGACACCGGGGAGCTGTTTTTT. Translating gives CASFRTGGDTGELFF.

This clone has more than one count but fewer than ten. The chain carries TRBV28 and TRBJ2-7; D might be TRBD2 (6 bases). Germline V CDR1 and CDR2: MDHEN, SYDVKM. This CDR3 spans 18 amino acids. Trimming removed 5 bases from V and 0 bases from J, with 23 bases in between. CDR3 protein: CASSVVWGESSGSYEQYF. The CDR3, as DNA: TGTGCCAGCAGTGTGGTTTGGGGGGAGAGTAGCGGCTCCTACGAGCAGTACTTC.

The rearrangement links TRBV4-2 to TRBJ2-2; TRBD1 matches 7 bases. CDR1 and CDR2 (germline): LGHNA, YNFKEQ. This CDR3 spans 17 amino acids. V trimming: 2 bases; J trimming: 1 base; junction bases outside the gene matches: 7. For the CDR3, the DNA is TGTGCCAGCAGCCAACCGGGACAGCCCCAGAACACCGGGGAGCTGTTTTTT. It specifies CASSQPGQPQNTGELFF.

The CDR3 protein is CASSRLSPNYGYTF. The CDR3 DNA reads TGTGCCAGCAGCCGACTATCGCCGAACTATGGCTACACCTTC. This chain uses TRBV7-9 with TRBJ1-2; D ambiguous. The germline V and J ends were trimmed by 5 bases and 2 bases, with 12 bases remaining between them. CDR1 and CDR2 (germline): SEHNR, FQNEAQ (reference sequence). This CDR3 contains 14 residues. Variable domain in full (rest from reference TRBV7-9 and TRBJ1-2): DTGVSQNPRHKITKRGQNVTFRCDPISEHNRLYWYRQTLGQGPEFLTYFQNEAQLEKSRLLSDRFSAERPKGSFSTLEIQRTEQGDSAMYLCASSRLSPNYGYTFGSGTRLTVV.

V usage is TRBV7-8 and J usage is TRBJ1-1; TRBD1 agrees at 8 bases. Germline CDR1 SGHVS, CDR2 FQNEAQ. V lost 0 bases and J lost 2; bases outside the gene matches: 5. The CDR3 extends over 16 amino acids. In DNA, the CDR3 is TGTGCCAGCAGCTTAGCCGCCAGGGGGCTAAACACTGAAGCTTTCTTT. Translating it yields CASSLAARGLNTEAFF.

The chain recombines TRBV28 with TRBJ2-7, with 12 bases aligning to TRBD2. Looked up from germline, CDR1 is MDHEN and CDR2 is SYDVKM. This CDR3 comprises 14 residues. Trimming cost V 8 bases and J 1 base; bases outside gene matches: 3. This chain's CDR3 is CASRTSGASYEQYF. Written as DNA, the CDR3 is TGTGCCAGCCGGACTAGCGGGGCTTCCTACGAGCAGTACTTC.

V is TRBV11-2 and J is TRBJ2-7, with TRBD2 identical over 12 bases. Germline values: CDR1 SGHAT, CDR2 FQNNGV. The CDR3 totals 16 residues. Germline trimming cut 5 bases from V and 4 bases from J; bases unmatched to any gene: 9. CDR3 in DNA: TGTGCCAGCAGCCGACCCTTGACTAGCGGGAGATACGAGCAGTACTTC. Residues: CASSRPLTSGRYEQYF.